This entry is about one T cell receptor beta chain. The antigen is unknown. This sample is drawn from a study of Ad26.COV2.S vaccination and SARS-CoV-2 variants. The study, taken as a whole, reports: Vaccinees showed greater spike-specific TCR breadth than placebo recipients. Breadth, reportedly substantial, characterized the spike-specific CD8+ and CD4+ T cell responses after vaccination.

V was clipped by 4 bases and J by 1 base; unmatched bases: 8. Germline V gives CDR1 SGHDN, CDR2 FVKESK. The CDR3 extends over 17 amino acids. Treatment here: around 19 received Ad26.COV2.S at low or high dose, single or two shots; about 5 received placebo; per-sample allocation not given. Sampling was performed 63 days after the first vaccine or placebo injection. Adults aged 18-55 years in Boston included the donor. Assay used: immunoSEQ multiplex PCR; TCRdb lists only in-frame clones, some missing. This sample has more than 300,000 clones, with around 85% found just once. The receptor's source is a person aged 18-60 years who received the Ad26.COV2.S COVID-19 vaccine or a placebo. J is TRBJ2-5 and V is TRBV14; 11 bases are a match to TRBD2. The source material was peripheral blood, sampled in a trial of Ad26.COV2.S vaccine versus placebo. Here the CDR3 DNA reads TGTGCCAGCAGCCGCCAAGGACTAGCGGGTTTCCAAGAGACCCAGTACTTC. Translated, it gives CASSRQGLAGFQETQYF.